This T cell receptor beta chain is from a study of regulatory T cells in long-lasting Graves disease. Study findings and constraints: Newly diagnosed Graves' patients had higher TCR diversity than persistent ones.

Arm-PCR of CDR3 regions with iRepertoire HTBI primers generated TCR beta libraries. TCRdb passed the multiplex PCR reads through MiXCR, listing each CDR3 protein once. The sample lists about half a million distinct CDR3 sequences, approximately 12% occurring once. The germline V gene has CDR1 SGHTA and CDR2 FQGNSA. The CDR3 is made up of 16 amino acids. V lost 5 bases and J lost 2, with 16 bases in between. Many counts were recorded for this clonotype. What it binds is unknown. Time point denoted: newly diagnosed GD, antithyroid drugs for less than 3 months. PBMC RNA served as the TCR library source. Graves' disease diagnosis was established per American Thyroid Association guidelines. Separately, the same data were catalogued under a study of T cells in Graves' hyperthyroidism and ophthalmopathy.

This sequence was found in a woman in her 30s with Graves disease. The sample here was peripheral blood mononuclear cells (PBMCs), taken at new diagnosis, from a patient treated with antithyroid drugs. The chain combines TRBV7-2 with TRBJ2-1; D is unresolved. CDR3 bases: TGTGCCAGCAGCCTTAGACGACCGGTGGCCTACAATGAGCAGTTCTTC. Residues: CASSLRRPVAYNEQFF.